This T cell receptor beta chain derives from a study of beta chain features in type 1 diabetes. General observations from the study: In all four CD4+ subsets, TCRB CDR3 length was significantly, moderately reduced in type 1 diabetes. For TCRB rearrangement, an influence of HLA type remained unresolved here. Using cDNA template may skew counts toward highly expressing activated cells.

CDR1 and CDR2 (germline): SGHTA, FQGNSA. The CDR3 has 15 amino acids. Trimming left V 4 bases short and J 4 bases short, with 14 bases between. Expressed TCRB transcripts were sequenced because the isolated RNA had all been reverse transcribed beforehand. Profiling relied on immunoSEQ multiplex PCR, and the TCRdb table lists in-frame clones only, not all of them. The profile shows approximately 600,000 clones, around 12% of them singletons. Turning to this clone: The antigen is unknown.

V and J are TRBV7-2 and TRBJ2-1, with a tentative D call TRBD1 (5 bases). The material sequenced was naive CD4+ T cells from blood. This receptor was identified in a man under 40 with type 1 diabetes. DNA of the CDR3: TGTGCCAGCAGCTCCAACCAAGGGGCGTACAATGAGCAGTTCTTC. As protein: CASSSNQGAYNEQFF.